This T cell receptor beta chain was sequenced in a study of regulatory T cells in long-lasting Graves disease. As for the study in general: It was over 5 years of antithyroid drugs, with positive TSH receptor antibodies, that meant persistent Graves' disease. General study results and limits: Patients with persistent disease shared some 2,500 public clonotypes, outpacing the 966 shared by new patients.

Relying on iRepertoire HTBI primers and Arm-PCR of CDR3 regions, the team built TCR beta libraries. In TCRdb, the multiplex PCR reads were re-called with MiXCR into one record per CDR3 protein. The sample shows about 660,000 distinct CDR3 sequences, 25% to 30% of them seen only once. This clonotype was seen more than once but under ten times. Its specificity is not known. As to time point: persistent/refractory GD, antithyroid drugs over 5 years with positive TRAb. PBMC RNA was the source of the TCR library. Each of the patients was recruited from an endocrinology department situated in Xi'an, China. The sample here was peripheral blood mononuclear cells (PBMCs), taken when the disease was refractory, from a patient treated with antithyroid drugs. The source is a female donor with Graves disease.

The CDR3 nucleotides read TGTGCCAGCAGTTTAAGCGGGAGCCACGAGCAGTACTTC. Protein sequence: CASSLSGSHEQYF. The V and J genes are TRBV27 and TRBJ2-7, with 8 nucleotides matching TRBD2. V was pared by 2 bases and J by 5 bases, with 2 bases of the junction left unmatched. The CDR3 spans 13 residues. Germline-derived CDR1 and CDR2 are MNHEY and SMNVEV (reference sequence).